The rows below give T cell receptor beta chains drawn from one sample of a study of T cells in tumors after PD-1 blockade. Clones were read by immunoSEQ multiplex PCR, and TCRdb kept only the in-frame ones, dropping some. The table has some 48,000 clones, just under 80% seen once. Sequenced material: PBMCs, taken before anti-PD-1 treatment. The receptors come from a human donor with basal cell carcinoma. Both conserved end residues are part of each CDR3. D genes are given only for firm matches. The size of a clone is reported for some rows only, either as once, few or many, or as a class for expanded clones.

>NA|NA|TRBJ2-1|TRBV6-5
CASSSRPASDEQFF
TGTGCCAGCAGTTCCCGACCAGCATCAGATGAGCAGTTCTTC
>NA|NA|TRBJ2-7|TRBV3-1/TRBV3-2
CASSLKSGEQYF
TGTGCCAGCAGCCTCAAGTCAGGCGAGCAGTACTTC
>TRBD1|NA|TRBJ1-5|TRBV28
CASSFGQGRGQPQHF
TGTGCCAGCAGTTTCGGACAGGGAAGGGGTCAGCCCCAGCATTTT
>TRBD1|once|TRBJ1-4|TRBV30
CAWSAYRGNNEKLFF
TGTGCCTGGAGTGCATACAGGGGGAATAATGAAAAACTGTTTTTT
>TRBD2|once|TRBJ2-7|TRBV28
CASSIWGKTSGRDVSYEQYF
TGTGCCAGCAGTATATGGGGGAAGACTAGCGGGCGGGATGTCTCCTACGAGCAGTACTTC
>NA|NA|TRBJ1-5|TRBV28
CASSGLGYSSNQPQHF
TGTGCCAGCAGTGGCTTAGGGTACTCGAGCAATCAGCCCCAGCATTTT
>TRBD2|few|TRBJ2-3|TRBV10-3
CAISESTSGGGDTQYF
TGTGCCATCAGTGAGTCGACTAGCGGGGGGGGAGATACGCAGTATTTT
>TRBD1|NA|TRBJ1-1|TRBV3-1/TRBV3-2
CASSVPGTGRTEAFF
TGTGCCAGCAGCGTTCCCGGGACAGGGAGGACTGAAGCTTTCTTT
>NA|once|TRBJ2-5|TRBV6-1
CASSEALGGVETQYF
TGTGCCAGCAGTGAAGCGCTAGGAGGAGTGGAGACCCAGTACTTC
>TRBD2|NA|TRBJ2-3|TRBV10-3
CAIRYSGGSTDTQYF
TGTGCCATCAGATATAGCGGGGGGTCCACAGATACGCAGTATTTT
>TRBD2|once|TRBJ2-3|TRBV29-1
CSVYPTSGPQGTDTQYF
TGCAGCGTTTATCCGACTAGCGGGCCTCAGGGCACAGATACGCAGTATTTT
>NA|NA|TRBJ1-1|TRBV10-3
CAISRSENLGTEAFF
TGTGCCATCAGTCGGTCAGAGAATTTGGGGACTGAAGCTTTCTTT
>NA|NA|TRBJ2-6|TRBV7-6
CASSLSQGFVGANVLTF
TGTGCCAGCAGCTTAAGTCAGGGCTTTGTTGGGGCCAACGTCCTGACTTTC
>NA|NA|TRBJ1-2|TRBV28
CASSLARSGFGGYTF
TGTGCCAGCAGTTTAGCGAGGTCGGGGTTCGGGGGCTACACCTTC
>TRBD2|NA|TRBJ2-3|TRBV4-1
CASSQTLAGGTDTQYF
TGCGCCAGCAGCCAAACACTAGCGGGGGGCACAGATACGCAGTATTTT
>TRBD1|NA|TRBJ1-4|TRBV5-4
CASSKGGTGGKGTNEKLFF
TGTGCCAGCAGCAAAGGGGGGACAGGGGGCAAGGGAACTAATGAAAAACTGTTTTTT
>NA|NA|TRBJ2-3|TRBV19
CASSRRRQTSTDTQYF
TGTGCCAGTAGTCGGCGTCGACAGACTAGCACAGATACGCAGTATTTT
>TRBD2|NA|TRBJ2-4|TRBV5-1
CASSLTASGSGENIQYF
TGCGCCAGCAGCTTGACCGCTAGCGGTTCTGGGGAAAACATTCAGTACTTC
>TRBD2|NA|TRBJ2-2|TRBV5-1
CASAREGSGTGELFF
TGCGCCAGCGCACGGGAGGGGTCGGGAACCGGGGAGCTGTTTTTT
>TRBD2|NA|TRBJ2-5|TRBV9
CASSSGLAGAQYQETQYF
TGTGCCAGCAGCTCGGGACTAGCGGGGGCTCAGTACCAAGAGACCCAGTACTTC
>NA|hyperexpanded|TRBJ1-2|TRBV7-2
CASSFRENYGYTF
TGTGCCAGCAGCTTCAGGGAGAACTATGGCTACACCTTC
>TRBD2|NA|TRBJ2-1|TRBV29-1
CSVEISYPGGRNEQFF
TGCAGCGTTGAAATTTCGTACCCGGGAGGACGCAATGAGCAGTTCTTC
>NA|NA|TRBJ1-1|TRBV11-2
CASGHPNTEAFF
TGTGCCAGCGGTCACCCGAACACTGAAGCTTTCTTT
>NA|NA|TRBJ2-2|TRBV2
CASSGGVSTGELFF
TGTGCCAGCAGTGGAGGTGTTAGCACCGGGGAGCTGTTTTTT
>NA|NA|TRBJ2-7|TRBV6-1
CASSPTGRRGHEQYF
TGTGCCAGCAGTCCCACGGGACGGAGAGGCCACGAGCAGTACTTC
>NA|NA|TRBJ1-4|TRBV19
CASSRVGEKLFF
TGTGCCAGTTCCAGGGTTGGGGAAAAACTGTTTTTT
>NA|NA|TRBJ1-4|TRBV30
CAWSPRANEKLFF
TGTGCCTGGAGTCCCAGGGCTAATGAAAAACTGTTTTTT
>NA|many|TRBJ1-1|TRBV28
CASSYPPGRTEAFF
TGTGCCAGCAGTTACCCACCTGGGCGGACTGAAGCTTTCTTT
>TRBD1|NA|TRBJ1-3|TRBV5-1
CASSPTGVVDGNTIYF
TGCGCCAGCAGCCCGACAGGGGTTGTGGACGGAAACACCATATATTTT
>NA|once|TRBJ2-5|TRBV18
CASSPAKGTQYF
TGTGCCAGCTCACCAGCCAAGGGGACCCAGTACTTC
>NA|few|TRBJ2-1|TRBV7-9
CASSAGTGSRNEQFF
TGTGCCAGCAGCGCCGGGACTGGGTCCCGCAATGAGCAGTTCTTC
>TRBD1|NA|TRBJ2-7|TRBV5-4
CASSQDRVRGYEQYF
TGTGCCAGCAGCCAGGACAGGGTACGAGGATACGAGCAGTACTTC
>NA|NA|TRBJ2-7|TRBV7-8
CASSLVGPAYEQYF
TGTGCCAGCAGCTTAGTCGGACCAGCCTACGAGCAGTACTTC
>TRBD1|NA|TRBJ1-6|TRBV5-1
CASSEGQRGYNSPLHF
TGCGCCAGCAGCGAGGGACAGAGAGGCTATAATTCACCCCTCCACTTT
>TRBD2|NA|TRBJ2-7|TRBV25-1
CASSAGTNYEQYF
TGTGCCAGCAGCGCCGGGACTAACTACGAGCAGTACTTC
>NA|NA|TRBJ2-7|TRBV29-1
CSVRKTRPGTSNEQYF
TGCAGCGTTCGTAAAACACGACCCGGGACGTCGAACGAGCAGTACTTC
>NA|NA|TRBJ2-1|TRBV29-1
CSVEDSYNEQFF
TGCAGCGTTGAAGACAGCTACAATGAGCAGTTCTTC
>NA|NA|TRBJ2-3|TRBV5-1
CASSPRGGGAADTQYF
TGCGCCAGCAGCCCGAGAGGTGGGGGGGCAGCAGATACGCAGTATTTT
>NA|NA|TRBJ1-5|TRBV19
CASSQGWGNQPQHF
TGTGCCAGTAGCCAGGGTTGGGGCAATCAGCCCCAGCATTTT
>NA|few|TRBJ2-7|TRBV5-5
CASSLERDEQYF
TGTGCCAGCAGCTTGGAACGCGACGAGCAGTACTTC
>NA|NA|TRBJ1-4|TRBV28
CASSPGPLGEKLFF
TGTGCCAGCAGCCCCGGGCCTCTAGGGGAAAAACTGTTTTTT
>NA|few|TRBJ1-6|TRBV5-5
CASSLPRTDNSPLHF
TGTGCCAGCAGCTTGCCCCGGACAGATAATTCACCCCTCCACTTT
>NA|few|TRBJ2-6|TRBV5-1
CASSLENSGANVLTF
TGCGCCAGCAGCTTGGAAAACTCTGGGGCCAACGTCCTGACTTTC
>NA|NA|TRBJ2-3|TRBV18
CASSPGTSTDTQYF
TGTGCCAGCTCGCCCGGGACTAGCACAGATACGCAGTATTTT
>TRBD1|NA|TRBJ1-1|TRBV10-1
CASSPGQELTEAFF
TGCGCCAGCAGTCCGGGACAGGAGCTCACTGAAGCTTTCTTT
>TRBD1|NA|TRBJ2-3|TRBV18
CASSRPTGGTDTQYF
TGTGCCAGCTCTCGTCCGACAGGGGGCACAGATACGCAGTATTTT
>TRBD2|NA|TRBJ2-1|TRBV18
CASSPRGGSRDEQFF
TGTGCCAGCTCACCAAGGGGCGGGAGTAGGGATGAGCAGTTCTTC
>NA|NA|TRBJ2-5|TRBV24-1
CATSSLLGPQETQYF
TGTGCCACCAGTTCTCTCCTGGGCCCACAAGAGACCCAGTACTTC
>NA|NA|TRBJ1-2|TRBV28
CASTQGTGGYTF
TGTGCCAGCACCCAGGGGACTGGCGGCTACACCTTC
>TRBD1|NA|TRBJ1-4|TRBV2
CASRSDRQGVNEKLFF
TGTGCCAGCAGATCAGACAGACAGGGCGTTAATGAAAAACTGTTTTTT
>NA|few|TRBJ1-6|TRBV5-1
CASSLTDPKASPLHF
TGCGCCAGCAGCTTGACGGACCCTAAGGCGTCACCCCTCCACTTT
>TRBD2|NA|TRBJ2-3|TRBV19
CASSIGGGATDTQYF
TGTGCCAGTAGTATCGGCGGGGGGGCCACAGATACGCAGTATTTT
>NA|NA|TRBJ1-1|TRBV7-3
CASSPGYSNTEAFF
TGTGCCAGCAGCCCAGGGTACTCGAACACTGAAGCTTTCTTT
>TRBD1|NA|TRBJ2-2|TRBV5-1
CASFRGTGYTGELFF
TGCGCCAGTTTCCGGGGGACAGGGTACACCGGGGAGCTGTTTTTT
>TRBD1|NA|TRBJ1-3|TRBV5-1
CASSLGLRQGRTGNTIYF
TGCGCCAGCAGCCTGGGCCTCCGACAGGGTCGGACTGGAAACACCATATATTTT
>NA|NA|TRBJ1-1|TRBV9
CASTQRVTDTEAFF
TGTGCCAGCACCCAGAGGGTAACGGACACTGAAGCTTTCTTT
>NA|once|TRBJ1-1|TRBV5-1
CASSSGTANTEAFF
TGCGCCAGCAGCTCGGGGACGGCGAACACTGAAGCTTTCTTT